Shown below are 30 T cell receptor beta chains from a single sample sequenced in a study of shared clonotypes between healthy human individuals. Clones were read by immunoSEQ multiplex PCR, and TCRdb kept only the in-frame ones, dropping some. The sample holds more than 1.2 million clones, about 98.5% seen once. The sequenced sample consisted of naive CD4+ T cells sorted from blood. Subset described: CD45RA+ positively selected. Source of these receptors: a man aged 30 to 45 in good health.

V is TRBV27 and J is TRBJ2-7, with 7 positions matching TRBD1. Losses at the gene ends were 5 bases for V and 7 bases for J; bases not matched to a gene: 11. The CDR3 spans 14 residues. In germline, CDR1 is MNHEY, CDR2 SMNVEV (reference sequence). The CDR3 coding sequence is TGTGCCAGCAGTACGTACAGGGGATTGGGAGAGCAGTACTTC. Its protein is CASSTYRGLGEQYF.

This clone was found a few times. The gene calls are TRBV6-1 and TRBJ1-5, with D unclear. The CDR3 has 13 residues. Germline values: CDR1 MNHNS, CDR2 SASEGT. The V and J ends lost 1 base and 6 bases respectively, with 7 bases between them. The CDR3 loop reads CASSEVGIQPQHF. The CDR3, as DNA: TGTGCCAGCAGTGAAGTGGGGATTCAGCCCCAGCATTTT.

This chain connects TRBV30 to TRBJ2-7; 9 bases match TRBD1. V dropped 3 bases and J dropped 6; count of bases not matched to a gene: 6. Germline values: CDR1 GTSNPN, CDR2 SVGIG (reference sequence). The CDR3 is 13 residues long. CDR3 DNA: TGTGCCTGGAGGGGACAGGGAGTCCCCGAGCAGTACTTC. Translation gives CAWRGQGVPEQYF.

V gene TRBV5-4 combines with J gene TRBJ1-1; 7 bases fit TRBD1. V was pared by 5 bases and J by 5 bases, with 9 bases of the junction left unmatched. The CDR3 covers 14 residues. The germline gives CDR1 SGHNT, CDR2 YYREEE (reference sequence). Written as DNA, the CDR3 is TGTGCCAGCAGACAAACACAGGGGAAGACTGAAGCTTTCTTT. Its protein is CASRQTQGKTEAFF.

The chain combines TRBV11-2 with TRBJ2-5, with 11 bases aligning to TRBD2. The V segment lost 6 bases and the J segment 0 bases; nucleotides outside the gene matches: 3. The CDR3 is 15 amino acids. Germline lookup yields CDR1 SGHAT and CDR2 FQNNGV. CDR3 in DNA: TGTGCCAGCAGTGGGACTAGCGGCCACCAAGAGACCCAGTACTTC. Its translation is CASSGTSGHQETQYF.

With respect to this clone: Other DNA sequences in the same sample also yield this CDR3. The rearrangement uses TRBV18 and TRBJ1-1; possible D gene TRBD1, 6 bases. This CDR3 is built from 14 residues. The ends were cut back, 2 bases at V and 0 bases at J, with 7 bases in the middle. Germline V gives CDR1 KGHSH, CDR2 LQKENI. The CDR3 region is CASSPDRLNTEAFF. DNA for the CDR3: TGTGCCAGCTCACCAGACAGGCTGAACACTGAAGCTTTCTTT.

This rearrangement joins TRBV6-5 to TRBJ2-2, with TRBD2 matching 9 bases. The CDR3 covers 15 residues. V gave up 4 bases and J gave up 4 bases; unmatched junction bases: 4. CDR1 is MNHEY and CDR2 is SVGAGI in the germline V gene. The chain's CDR3 is CASSFNSGSTGELFF. The CDR3 DNA is TGTGCCAGCAGTTTTAATAGCGGGAGCACCGGGGAGCTGTTTTTT.

The chain carries TRBV11-3 and TRBJ2-7; D gene ambiguous. With 5 bases removed from V and 6 bases from J, the gap between germline ends came to 14 bases. Germline CDR1 and CDR2: SGHNT and YENEEA. The CDR3 totals 13 residues. The CDR3 loop is CASSAYGASEQYF. CDR3 nucleotides: TGTGCCAGCAGCGCCTACGGTGCTAGCGAGCAGTACTTC.

V and J are TRBV11-2 and TRBJ1-3, with D perhaps matching TRBD1 (6 bases). This CDR3 region has 18 residues. Trimming cost V 5 bases and J 0 bases, with 20 bases left between them. Germline lookup yields CDR1 SGHAT and CDR2 FQNNGV. As DNA, the CDR3 is TGTGCCAGCAGCCGGAACGTTCAGGGGCACCTCTCTGGAAACACCATATATTTT. Its translation: CASSRNVQGHLSGNTIYF.

The chain employs TRBV18 and TRBJ2-2; TRBD1 agrees at 7 bases. Looked up from germline, CDR1 is KGHSH and CDR2 is LQKENI. This CDR3 region has 16 residues. Trimming cost V 3 bases and J 13 bases; bases outside gene matches: 17. The CDR3 sequence is CASSPDRAFSVGRLFF. DNA for the CDR3: TGTGCCAGCTCACCCGACAGGGCCTTTTCTGTCGGTAGGCTGTTTTTT. The entire variable domain, with the rest obtained from reference TRBV18 and TRBJ2-2, is as follows: NAGVMQNPRHLVRRRGQEARLRCSPMKGHSHVYWYRQLPEEGLKFMVYLQKENIIDESGMPKERFSAEFPKEGPSILRIQQVVRGDSAAYFCASSPDRAFSVGRLFFGEGSRLTVL.

J is TRBJ1-1 and V is TRBV7-2; D is unclear. The germline gives CDR1 SGHTA, CDR2 FQGNSA. V shed 8 bases and J shed 1 base, with 20 bases lying between them. There are 16 residues in the CDR3. CDR3 region: CASSRWGSMGNTEAFF. The CDR3, as DNA: TGTGCCAGCTCAAGATGGGGTTCTATGGGGAACACTGAAGCTTTCTTT.

The chain is built from TRBV2 and TRBJ2-6, with 8 bases fitting TRBD1. The length of the CDR3 is 15 residues. From germline, CDR1 is SNHLY and CDR2 FYNNEI. V was pared by 6 bases and J by 0 bases, with 1 base of the junction left unmatched. DNA of the CDR3: TGTGCCAGCAGGACAGGGGCCTCTGGGGCCAACGTCCTGACTTTC. Translating gives CASRTGASGANVLTF.

The chain has TRBV7-6 and TRBJ2-7; 10 bases match TRBD2. V shed 1 base and J 3 bases; nucleotides not matched to a gene: 9. This CDR3 is built from 17 residues. Germline CDR1 reads SGHVS; CDR2 reads FNYEAQ. The CDR3 DNA follows: TGTGCCAGCAGCTTAGTCACTAGCGGGACAGGACGCTACGAGCAGTACTTC. Its protein product is CASSLVTSGTGRYEQYF. Complete variable domain (other parts from reference TRBV7-6 and TRBJ2-7): GAGVSQSPRYKVTKRGQDVALRCDPISGHVSLYWYRQALGQGPEFLTYFNYEAQQDKSGLPNDRFSAERPEGSISTLTIQRTEQRDSAMYRCASSLVTSGTGRYEQYFGPGTRLTVT.

This chain uses TRBV7-2 with TRBJ2-3; D gene unclear. The CDR3 covers 14 residues. Looked up from germline, CDR1 is SGHTA and CDR2 is FQGNSA. The V end lost 1 base, the J end lost 6 bases, and 11 bases lay between the germline ends. Written as DNA, the CDR3 is TGTGCCAGCAGCTTAGTCAGGTCCCCGGATACGCAGTATTTT. This encodes CASSLVRSPDTQYF.

This clone was seen a handful of times. The V gene is TRBV28, the J gene TRBJ1-3; possible D gene TRBD1, 5 bases. The V gene's germline CDR1 is MDHEN and CDR2 SYDVKM. V lost 5 bases and J 3 bases, leaving 8 bases between the germline ends. The CDR3 runs to 13 residues. CDR3 loop: CASSTGLGNTIYF. As DNA, the CDR3 is TGTGCCAGCAGTACAGGTCTTGGAAACACCATATATTTT.

The V call is TRBV25-1, the J call TRBJ1-4; D unresolved. CDR3 length equals 14 residues. The germline gives CDR1 MGHDK, CDR2 SYGVNS. V was clipped by 3 bases and J by 3 bases, with 8 bases between them. Here the CDR3 DNA reads TGTGCCAGCAGTGAGCCAGGTTCTAATGAAAAACTGTTTTTT. Translated: CASSEPGSNEKLFF.

The CDR3 nucleotides are TGTGCCAGCAGCAGGTGGGCTGGTCAAGCTTTCTTT. This sequence encodes CASSRWAGQAFF. The chain couples TRBV6-5 to TRBJ1-1; D not resolved. The CDR3 totals 12 residues. V lost 6 bases to trimming and J lost 9 bases, with 14 bases between them. The germline CDR1 and CDR2 sequences are MNHEY and SVGAGI.

The gene calls are TRBV19 and TRBJ2-7; 12 nucleotides line up with TRBD2. Per germline, CDR1 LNHDA and CDR2 SQIVND (reference sequence). The V and J ends lost 4 bases and 2 bases, in that order; junction bases with no gene match: 3. The CDR3 totals 15 residues. CDR3 in DNA: TGTGCCAGTAGTAAAAGGACTAGCGGGACCTACGAGCAGTACTTC. Translating gives CASSKRTSGTYEQYF.

The chain's CDR3 is CASSLYMGRQETQYF. DNA for the CDR3: TGTGCCAGCAGTTTGTATATGGGCAGGCAAGAGACCCAGTACTTC. This chain connects TRBV27 to TRBJ2-5; no clear D. CDR1 is MNHEY, CDR2 SMNVEV, per germline (reference sequence). The CDR3 is 15 amino acids. Deletions cut 3 bases from V and 2 bases from J, with 13 bases between.

The chain uses TRBV19 and TRBJ2-7; 7 bases map to TRBD2. Unmatched junction bases numbered 14, after V lost 3 bases and J lost 3 bases. Germline CDR1 LNHDA, CDR2 SQIVND (reference sequence). The CDR3 is made up of 17 amino acids. The CDR3 bases are TGTGCCAGTAGTATTTACGGCTCTAGCGGAGGCCTCTACGAGCAGTACTTC. Translated, it gives CASSIYGSSGGLYEQYF.

The rearrangement uses TRBV5-1 and TRBJ2-3; weak D call: TRBD1 (5 bases). The germline V and J ends were trimmed by 1 base and 6 bases, with 15 bases remaining between them. The CDR3 runs 15 residues. Germline lookup yields CDR1 SGHRS and CDR2 YFSETQ. CDR3 coding DNA: TGCGCCAGCAGCTTGACGGCGCAGGGTGCTGATACGCAGTATTTT. Translation: CASSLTAQGADTQYF.

DNA for the CDR3: TGCGCCAGCAGCTCTTTTCAACTAGCGGGAGGGTCCCGAGGCACAGATACGCAGTATTTT. Encoded protein: CASSSFQLAGGSRGTDTQYF. The J gene is TRBJ2-3, the V gene TRBV5-1, with 13 bases identical to TRBD2. Germline V gene lookup returns CDR1 SGHRS and CDR2 YFSETQ. Trimming at V came to 3 bases and at J to 1 base, leaving 14 bases not matched to a gene. The CDR3 sequence is 20 residues long.

The rearrangement uses TRBV5-1 and TRBJ1-5, with 11 bases that match TRBD1. The CDR3 sequence is 15 residues long. J gave up 7 bases and V 4 bases, and 7 bases lay outside the gene matches. CDR1 is SGHRS and CDR2 is YFSETQ in the germline V gene. As DNA, the CDR3 is TGCGCCAGCAGCCCGGAGGGGGACAGGGGGCAGCCCCAGCATTTT. Its protein product is CASSPEGDRGQPQHF.

This rearrangement joins TRBV7-9 to TRBJ1-1; TRBD1 matches 8 bases. The length of the CDR3 is 13 residues. Germline V CDR1 and CDR2: SEHNR, FQNEAQ (reference sequence). The J segment lost 7 bases and the V segment lost 5 bases, leaving 6 bases of the junction unmatched. CDR3 region: CASSGTGPFEAFF. In DNA form, the CDR3 reads TGTGCCAGCAGCGGGACAGGACCTTTTGAAGCTTTCTTT.

The J gene is TRBJ2-3, the V gene TRBV7-3; perhaps D is TRBD1 or TRBD2 (5 bases each). The ends were cut back, 5 bases at V and 4 bases at J, with 13 bases in the middle. This CDR3 contains 14 residues. CDR1 SGHTA and CDR2 FQGTGA come from the germline V gene. For the CDR3, the DNA is TGTGCCAGCAGCCCGGGGCGTACTGCAGATACGCAGTATTTT. It yields the protein CASSPGRTADTQYF.

This chain connects TRBV2 to TRBJ1-2; 8 positions match TRBD1. Germline V gene lookup returns CDR1 SNHLY and CDR2 FYNNEI. The CDR3 spans 15 residues. The V segment lost 6 bases and the J segment 0 bases; nucleotides outside the gene matches: 6. The CDR3 protein is CASRFEQGANYGYTF. In DNA form, the CDR3 reads TGTGCCAGCAGATTTGAACAGGGGGCTAACTATGGCTACACCTTC.

This chain links TRBV18 with TRBJ1-1; D call uncertain. The CDR3 covers 12 residues. V was trimmed by 6 bases and J by 7 bases, leaving 12 bases between them. Germline loops: CDR1 KGHSH, CDR2 LQKENI. The CDR3 DNA follows: TGTGCCAGCTCCCCCCGGGGAAATGAAGCTTTCTTT. It specifies CASSPRGNEAFF.

This chain uses TRBV6-1 with TRBJ2-7, with TRBD1 matching over 7 bases. Looked up from germline, CDR1 is MNHNS and CDR2 is SASEGT. The CDR3 has 15 residues. Trimming took 7 bases from V and 4 from J; bases not matched to a gene: 13. The CDR3 region is CASIARDRVQYEQYF. As DNA, the CDR3 is TGTGCCAGCATAGCCCGGGACAGAGTCCAATACGAGCAGTACTTC.

The chain recombines TRBV7-3 with TRBJ2-1; 7 positions match TRBD2. The CDR3 sequence is 15 residues long. CDR1 SGHTA and CDR2 FQGTGA come from the germline V gene. The J segment lost 1 base and the V segment lost 3 bases, leaving 3 bases of the junction unmatched. The CDR3 DNA sequence: TGTGCCAGCAGCTTTCGGCGGGAGTCCTACAATGAGCAGTTCTTC. This encodes CASSFRRESYNEQFF. The whole variable domain, filled in from reference TRBV7-3 and TRBJ2-1, reads GAGVSQTPSNKVTEKGKYVELRCDPISGHTALYWYRQSLGQGPEFLIYFQGTGAADDSGLPNDRFFAVRPEGSVSTLKIQRTERGDSAVYLCASSFRRESYNEQFFGPGTRLTVL.

This clone was seen a single time. The CDR3 protein is CASSERRTSGYEQYF. The CDR3 DNA follows: TGTGCCAGCAGTGAACGTCGTACTAGCGGTTACGAGCAGTACTTC. This sequence joins TRBV2 and TRBJ2-7; 8 bases align to TRBD2. Per the germline V gene, CDR1 is SNHLY and CDR2 is FYNNEI. There are 15 residues in the CDR3. After removal of 2 bases from V and 4 bases from J, the junction contained 7 bases not matched to a gene.